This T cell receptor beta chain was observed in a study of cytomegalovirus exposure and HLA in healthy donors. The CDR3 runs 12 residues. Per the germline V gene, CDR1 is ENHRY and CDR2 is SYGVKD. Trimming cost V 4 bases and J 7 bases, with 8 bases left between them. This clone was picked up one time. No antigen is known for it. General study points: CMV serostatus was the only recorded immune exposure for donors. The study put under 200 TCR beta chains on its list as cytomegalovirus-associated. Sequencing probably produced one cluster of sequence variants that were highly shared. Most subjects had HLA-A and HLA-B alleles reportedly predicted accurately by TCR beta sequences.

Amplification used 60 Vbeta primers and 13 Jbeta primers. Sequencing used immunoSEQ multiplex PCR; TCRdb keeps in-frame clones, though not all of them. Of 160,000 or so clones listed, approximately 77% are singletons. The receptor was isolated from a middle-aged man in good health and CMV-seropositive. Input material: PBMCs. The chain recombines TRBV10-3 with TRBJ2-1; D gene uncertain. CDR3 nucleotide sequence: TGTGCCATCAGTGTTGTCGAGAATGAGCAGTTCTTC. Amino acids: CAISVVENEQFF.